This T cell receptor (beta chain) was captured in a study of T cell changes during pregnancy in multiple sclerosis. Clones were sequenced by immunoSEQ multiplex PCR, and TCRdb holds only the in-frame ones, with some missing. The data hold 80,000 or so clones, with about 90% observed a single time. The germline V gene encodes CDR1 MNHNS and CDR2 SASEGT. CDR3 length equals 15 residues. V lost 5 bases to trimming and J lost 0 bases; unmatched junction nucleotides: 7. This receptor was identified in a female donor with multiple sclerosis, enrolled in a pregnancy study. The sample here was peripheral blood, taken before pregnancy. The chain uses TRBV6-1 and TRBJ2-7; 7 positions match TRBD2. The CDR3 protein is CASSRLAQSSYEQYF. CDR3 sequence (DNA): TGTGCCAGCAGTAGACTAGCCCAGAGCTCCTACGAGCAGTACTTC.